This T cell receptor (beta chain) stems from a study of shared clonotypes between healthy human individuals. Here immunoSEQ multiplex PCR was the method, and the copy in TCRdb shows in-frame clones only, minus some. Of 950,000 to 1,100,000 clones listed, roughly 80% are singletons. Regarding the study as a whole: The study sampled only blood, and tissue repertoires likely differ. Across a few donors, naive CD4 shared 5% to 6%, naive CD8 more than 3%, memory CD4 more than 2%, memory CD8 roughly 0.37%.

The CDR3 contains 13 residues. V shed 2 bases and J shed 4 bases, with 9 bases lying between them. Germline lookup yields CDR1 SGHNT and CDR2 YYREEE (reference sequence). A word on this clone: Its antigen is unknown.

Specimen: memory CD4+ T cells sorted from blood. As to subset: CD45RA-negative fraction. This receptor was obtained from a young man in good health. The chain employs TRBV5-4 and TRBJ1-1; the D is unclear. Here the CDR3 DNA reads TGTGCCAGCAGCTTCGGGATTGCCACTGAAGCTTTCTTT. Its translation is CASSFGIATEAFF.